The clone carrying this TCR beta chain was found a few times. Its cognate antigen is unknown. Germline CDR1 reads SGHRS; CDR2 reads YFSETQ. CDR3 size: 15 residues. Trimming cost V 2 bases and J 6 bases; bases outside gene matches: 8. The data stem from a study of cytomegalovirus exposure and HLA in healthy donors. PCR employed 60 Vbeta and 13 Jbeta primers. The assay was immunoSEQ multiplex PCR, and TCRdb's table has in-frame clones only and misses some. The sample comprises about 160,000 clones, more than 65% of which are singletons, and roughly 10% rests with the top ten. Points from the study as a whole: In a later analysis, TCR beta V- and J-gene trimming showed a link to a missense DCLRE1C variant. Later analysis showed most CMV-associated TCR beta chains appearing HLA-restricted. Confirmation in vitro established that a few CMV-associated chains were specific for CMV antigens.

V gene TRBV5-1 combines with J gene TRBJ1-5, with 7 bases aligning to TRBD1. What was sequenced was PBMCs. The sequence came from a man younger than 35 in good health and CMV-seropositive. Here the CDR3 reads CASSFTGEGGQPQHF. CDR3 sequence (DNA): TGCGCCAGCAGCTTCACAGGGGAAGGCGGTCAGCCCCAGCATTTT.